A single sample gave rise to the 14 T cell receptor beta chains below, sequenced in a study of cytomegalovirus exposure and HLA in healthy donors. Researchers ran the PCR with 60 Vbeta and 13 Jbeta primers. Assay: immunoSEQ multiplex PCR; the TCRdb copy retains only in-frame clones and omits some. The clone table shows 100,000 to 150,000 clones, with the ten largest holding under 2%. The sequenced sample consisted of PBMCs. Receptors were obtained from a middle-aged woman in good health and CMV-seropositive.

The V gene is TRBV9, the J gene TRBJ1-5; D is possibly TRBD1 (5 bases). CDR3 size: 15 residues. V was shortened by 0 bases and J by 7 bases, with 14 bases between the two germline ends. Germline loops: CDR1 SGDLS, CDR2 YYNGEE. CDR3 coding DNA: TGTGCCAGCAGCGTAGGAGTGGGGGGGGAACAGCCCCAGCATTTT. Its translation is CASSVGVGGEQPQHF.

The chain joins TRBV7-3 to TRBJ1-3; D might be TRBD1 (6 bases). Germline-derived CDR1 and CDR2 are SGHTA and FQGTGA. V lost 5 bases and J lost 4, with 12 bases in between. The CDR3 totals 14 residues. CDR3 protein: CASSLQGTGNTIYF. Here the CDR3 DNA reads TGTGCCAGCAGCCTACAGGGTACAGGAAACACCATATATTTT.

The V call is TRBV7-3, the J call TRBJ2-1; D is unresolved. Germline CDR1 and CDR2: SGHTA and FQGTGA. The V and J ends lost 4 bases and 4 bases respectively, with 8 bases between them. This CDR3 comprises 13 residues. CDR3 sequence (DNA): TGTGCCAGCAGCTCCGACACGTACAATGAGCAGTTCTTC. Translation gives CASSSDTYNEQFF.

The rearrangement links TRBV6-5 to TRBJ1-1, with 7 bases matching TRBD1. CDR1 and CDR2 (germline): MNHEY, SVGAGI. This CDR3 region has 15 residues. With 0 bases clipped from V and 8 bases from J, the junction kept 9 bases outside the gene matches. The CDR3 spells CASSYSGLQGREAFF. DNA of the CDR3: TGTGCCAGCAGTTACTCGGGGTTACAGGGGCGGGAAGCTTTCTTT.

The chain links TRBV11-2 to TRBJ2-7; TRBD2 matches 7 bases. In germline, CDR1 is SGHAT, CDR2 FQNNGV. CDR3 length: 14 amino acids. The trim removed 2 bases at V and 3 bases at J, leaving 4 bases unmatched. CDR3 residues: CASSLNPSGYEQYF. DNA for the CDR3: TGTGCCAGCAGCTTAAACCCTAGCGGCTACGAGCAGTACTTC.

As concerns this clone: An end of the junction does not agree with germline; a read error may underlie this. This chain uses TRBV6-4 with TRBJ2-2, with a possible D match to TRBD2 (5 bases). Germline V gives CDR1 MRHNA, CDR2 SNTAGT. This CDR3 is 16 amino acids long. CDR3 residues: CASTDYPTTNTGELFF. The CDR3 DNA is TGTGCCAGCACTGACTACCCGACAACGAACACCGGGGAGCTGTTTTTT.

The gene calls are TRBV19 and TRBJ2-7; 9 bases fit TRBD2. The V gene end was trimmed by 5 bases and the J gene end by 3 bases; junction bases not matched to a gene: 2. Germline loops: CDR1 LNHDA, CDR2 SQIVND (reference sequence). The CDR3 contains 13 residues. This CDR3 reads CASSDSGSYEQYF. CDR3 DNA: TGTGCCAGTAGTGATAGCGGGAGCTACGAGCAGTACTTC.

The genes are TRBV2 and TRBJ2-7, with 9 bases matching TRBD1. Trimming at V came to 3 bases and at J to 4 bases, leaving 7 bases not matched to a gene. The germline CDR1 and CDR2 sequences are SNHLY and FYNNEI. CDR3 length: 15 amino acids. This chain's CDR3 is CASSEGQGIEYEQYF. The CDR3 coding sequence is TGTGCCAGCAGTGAGGGACAGGGAATTGAATACGAGCAGTACTTC.

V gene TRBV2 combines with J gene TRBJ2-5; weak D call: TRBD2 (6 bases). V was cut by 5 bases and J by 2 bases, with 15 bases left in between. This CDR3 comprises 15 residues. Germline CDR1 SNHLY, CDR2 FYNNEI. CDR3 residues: CASSKITSRQETQYF. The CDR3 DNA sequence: TGTGCCAGCAGTAAAATCACTAGCCGGCAAGAGACCCAGTACTTC. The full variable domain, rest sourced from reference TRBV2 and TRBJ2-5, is EPEVTQTPSHQVTQMGQEVILRCVPISNHLYFYWYRQILGQKVEFLVSFYNNEISEKSEIFDDQFSVERPDGSNFTLKIRSTKLEDSAMYFCASSKITSRQETQYFGPGTRLLVL.

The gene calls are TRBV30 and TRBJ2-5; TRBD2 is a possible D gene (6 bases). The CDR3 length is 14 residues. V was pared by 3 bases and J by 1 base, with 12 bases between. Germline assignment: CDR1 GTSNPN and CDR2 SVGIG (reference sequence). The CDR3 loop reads CAWRRGLAQETQYF. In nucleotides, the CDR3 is TGTGCCTGGAGACGGGGACTGGCCCAAGAGACCCAGTACTTC.

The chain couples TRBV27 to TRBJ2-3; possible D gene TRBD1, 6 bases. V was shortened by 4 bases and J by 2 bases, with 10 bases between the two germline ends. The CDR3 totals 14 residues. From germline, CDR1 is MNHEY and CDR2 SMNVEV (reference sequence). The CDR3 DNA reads TGTGCCAGCAGTTCTCGACAGGTCACAGATACGCAGTATTTT. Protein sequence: CASSSRQVTDTQYF.

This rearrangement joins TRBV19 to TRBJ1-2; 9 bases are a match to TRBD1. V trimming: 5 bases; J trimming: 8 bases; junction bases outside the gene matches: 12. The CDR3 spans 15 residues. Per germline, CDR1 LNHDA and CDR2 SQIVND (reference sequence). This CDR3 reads CASSPLLWTGDGYTF. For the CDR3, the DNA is TGTGCCAGTAGTCCCCTTTTGTGGACAGGGGACGGCTACACCTTC.

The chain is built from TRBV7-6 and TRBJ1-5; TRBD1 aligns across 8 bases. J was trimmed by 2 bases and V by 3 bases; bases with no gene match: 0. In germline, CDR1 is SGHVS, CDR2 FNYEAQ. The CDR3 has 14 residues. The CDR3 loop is CASSLDRGNQPQHF. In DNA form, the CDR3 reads TGTGCCAGCAGCTTGGACAGGGGCAATCAGCCCCAGCATTTT.

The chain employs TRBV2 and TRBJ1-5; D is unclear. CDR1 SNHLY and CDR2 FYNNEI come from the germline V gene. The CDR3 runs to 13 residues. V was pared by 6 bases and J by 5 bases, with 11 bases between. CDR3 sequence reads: CASRPTLDQPQHF. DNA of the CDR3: TGTGCCAGCAGGCCTACTCTGGATCAGCCCCAGCATTTT.